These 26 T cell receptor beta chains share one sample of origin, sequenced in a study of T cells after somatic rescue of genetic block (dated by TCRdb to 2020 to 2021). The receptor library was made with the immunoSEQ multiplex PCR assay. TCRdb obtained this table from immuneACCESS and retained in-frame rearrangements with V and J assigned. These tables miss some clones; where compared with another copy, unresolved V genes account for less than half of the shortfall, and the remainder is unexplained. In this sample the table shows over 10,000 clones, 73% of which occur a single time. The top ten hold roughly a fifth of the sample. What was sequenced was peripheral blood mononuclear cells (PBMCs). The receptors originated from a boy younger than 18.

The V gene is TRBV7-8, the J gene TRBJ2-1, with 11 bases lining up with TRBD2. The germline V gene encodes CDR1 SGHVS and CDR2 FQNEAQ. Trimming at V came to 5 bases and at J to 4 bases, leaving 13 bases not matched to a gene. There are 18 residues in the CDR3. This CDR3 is CASSAVRGSGGAYNEQFF. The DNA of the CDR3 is TGTGCCAGCAGCGCCGTGAGGGGTAGCGGGGGGGCTTACAATGAGCAGTTCTTC.

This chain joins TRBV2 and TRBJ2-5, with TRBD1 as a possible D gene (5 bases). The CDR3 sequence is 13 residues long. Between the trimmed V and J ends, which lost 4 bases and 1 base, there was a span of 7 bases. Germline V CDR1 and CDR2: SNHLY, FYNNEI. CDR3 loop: CASSGQLQETQYF. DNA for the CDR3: TGTGCCAGCAGTGGACAGCTCCAAGAGACCCAGTACTTC.

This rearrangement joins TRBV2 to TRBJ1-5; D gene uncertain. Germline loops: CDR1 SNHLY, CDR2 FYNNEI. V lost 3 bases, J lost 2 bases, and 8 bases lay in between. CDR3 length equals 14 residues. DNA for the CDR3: TGTGCCAGCAGTGAGTATAGCGGCAATCAGCCCCAGCATTTT. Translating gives CASSEYSGNQPQHF. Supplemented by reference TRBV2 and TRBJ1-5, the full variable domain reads EPEVTQTPSHQVTQMGQEVILRCVPISNHLYFYWYRQILGQKVEFLVSFYNNEISEKSEIFDDQFSVERPDGSNFTLKIRSTKLEDSAMYFCASSEYSGNQPQHFGDGTRLSIL.

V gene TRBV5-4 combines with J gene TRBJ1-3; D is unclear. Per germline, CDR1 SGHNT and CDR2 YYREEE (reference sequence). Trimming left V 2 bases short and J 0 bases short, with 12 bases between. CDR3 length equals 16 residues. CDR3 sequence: CASSLTGALSGNTIYF. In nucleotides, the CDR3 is TGTGCCAGCAGCTTAACGGGAGCCCTCTCTGGAAACACCATATATTTT.

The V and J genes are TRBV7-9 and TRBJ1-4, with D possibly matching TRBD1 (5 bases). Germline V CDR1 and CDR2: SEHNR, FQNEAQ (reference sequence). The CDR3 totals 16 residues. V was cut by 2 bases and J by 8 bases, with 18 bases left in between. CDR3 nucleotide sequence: TGTGCCAGCAGCTTAAGGTGGGGCGGGGGAGAAGAAAAACTGTTTTTT. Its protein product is CASSLRWGGGEEKLFF.

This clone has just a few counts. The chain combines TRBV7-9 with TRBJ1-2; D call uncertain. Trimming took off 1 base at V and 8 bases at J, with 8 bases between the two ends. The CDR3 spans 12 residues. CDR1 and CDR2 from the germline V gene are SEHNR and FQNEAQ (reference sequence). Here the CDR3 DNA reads TGTGCCAGCAGCTTAGAGGTTGAGGGCTACACCTTC. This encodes CASSLEVEGYTF.

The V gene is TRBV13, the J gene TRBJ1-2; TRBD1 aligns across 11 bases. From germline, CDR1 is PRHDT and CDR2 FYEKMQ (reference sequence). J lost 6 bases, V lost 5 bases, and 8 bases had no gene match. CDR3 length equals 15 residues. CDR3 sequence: CASSPWGQGEDGYTF. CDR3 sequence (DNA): TGTGCCAGCAGCCCGTGGGGACAGGGGGAAGATGGCTACACCTTC.

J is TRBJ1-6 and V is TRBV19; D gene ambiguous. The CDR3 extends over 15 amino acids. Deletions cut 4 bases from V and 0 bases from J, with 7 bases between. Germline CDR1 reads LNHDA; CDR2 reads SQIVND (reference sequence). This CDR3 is CASSTDSSYNSPLHF. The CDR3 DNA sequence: TGTGCCAGTAGTACAGACTCCTCCTATAATTCACCCCTCCACTTT.

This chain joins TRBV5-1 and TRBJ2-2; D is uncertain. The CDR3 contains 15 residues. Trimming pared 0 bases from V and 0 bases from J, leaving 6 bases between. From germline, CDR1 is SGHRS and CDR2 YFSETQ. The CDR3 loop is CASSLVGPNTGELFF. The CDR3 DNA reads TGCGCCAGCAGCTTGGTAGGGCCGAACACCGGGGAGCTGTTTTTT.

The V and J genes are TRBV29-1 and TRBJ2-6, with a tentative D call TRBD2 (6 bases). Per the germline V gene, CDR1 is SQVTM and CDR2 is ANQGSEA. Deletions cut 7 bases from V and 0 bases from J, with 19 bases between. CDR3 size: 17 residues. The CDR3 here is CSAPLWRVGSGANVLTF. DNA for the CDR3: TGCAGCGCTCCCTTATGGAGGGTCGGCTCTGGGGCCAACGTCCTGACTTTC.

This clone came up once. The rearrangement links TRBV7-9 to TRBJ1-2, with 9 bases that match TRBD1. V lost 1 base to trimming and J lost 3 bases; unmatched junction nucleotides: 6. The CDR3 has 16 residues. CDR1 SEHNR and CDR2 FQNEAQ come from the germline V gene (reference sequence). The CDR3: CASSLEQGALDYGYTF. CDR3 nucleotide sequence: TGTGCCAGCAGCTTAGAACAGGGGGCCTTAGACTATGGCTACACCTTC.

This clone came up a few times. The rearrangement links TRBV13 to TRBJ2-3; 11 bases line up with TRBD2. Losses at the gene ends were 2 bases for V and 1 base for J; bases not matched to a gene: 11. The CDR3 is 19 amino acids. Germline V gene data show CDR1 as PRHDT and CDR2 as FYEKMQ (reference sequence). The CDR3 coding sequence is TGTGCCAGCAGCTTACTCCCCCTCGGACTAGCGGGTGGCACAGATACGCAGTATTTT. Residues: CASSLLPLGLAGGTDTQYF.

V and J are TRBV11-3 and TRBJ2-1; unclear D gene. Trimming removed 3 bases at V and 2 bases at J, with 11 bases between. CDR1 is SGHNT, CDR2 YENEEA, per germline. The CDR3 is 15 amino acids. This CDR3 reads CASSLASETYNEQFF. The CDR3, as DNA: TGTGCCAGCAGCTTGGCCTCCGAAACCTACAATGAGCAGTTCTTC. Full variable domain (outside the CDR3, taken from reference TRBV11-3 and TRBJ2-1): EAGVVQSPRYKIIEKKQPVAFWCNPISGHNTLYWYLQNLGQGPELLIRYENEEAVDDSQLPKDRFSAERLKGVDSTLKIQPAELGDSAVYLCASSLASETYNEQFFGPGTRLTVL.

The CDR3 DNA reads as TGTGCCAGCTCACCGACCGGGACATTCCCAGGGTATCAGCCCCAGCATTTT. It translates to CASSPTGTFPGYQPQHF. This chain connects TRBV18 to TRBJ1-5, with TRBD1 as a possible D gene (6 bases). V was pared by 3 bases and J by 5 bases, with 20 bases between. This CDR3 contains 17 residues. The V gene's germline CDR1 is KGHSH and CDR2 LQKENI.

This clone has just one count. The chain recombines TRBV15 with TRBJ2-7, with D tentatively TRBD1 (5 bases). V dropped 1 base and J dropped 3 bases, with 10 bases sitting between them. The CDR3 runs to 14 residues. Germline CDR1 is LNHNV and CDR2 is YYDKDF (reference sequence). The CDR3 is CATSRAGPLYEQYF. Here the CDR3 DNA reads TGTGCCACCAGCAGAGCAGGGCCCCTCTACGAGCAGTACTTC. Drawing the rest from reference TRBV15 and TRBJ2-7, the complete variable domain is DAMVIQNPRYQVTQFGKPVTLSCSQTLNHNVMYWYQQKSSQAPKLLFHYYDKDFNNEADTPDNFQSRRPNTSFCFLDIRSPGLGDTAMYLCATSRAGPLYEQYFGPGTRLTVT.

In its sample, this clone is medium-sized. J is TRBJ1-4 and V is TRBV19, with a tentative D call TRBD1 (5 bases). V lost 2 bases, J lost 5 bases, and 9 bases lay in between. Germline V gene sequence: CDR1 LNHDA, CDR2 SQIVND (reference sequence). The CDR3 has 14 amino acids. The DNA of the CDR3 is TGTGCCAGTAGTATAAGACAGTTCAATGAAAAACTGTTTTTT. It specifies CASSIRQFNEKLFF. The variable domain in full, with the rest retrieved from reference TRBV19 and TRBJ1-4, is DGGITQSPKYLFRKEGQNVTLSCEQNLNHDAMYWYRQDPGQGLRLIYYSQIVNDFQKGDIAEGYSVSREKKESFPLTVTSAQKNPTAFYLCASSIRQFNEKLFFGSGTQLSVL.

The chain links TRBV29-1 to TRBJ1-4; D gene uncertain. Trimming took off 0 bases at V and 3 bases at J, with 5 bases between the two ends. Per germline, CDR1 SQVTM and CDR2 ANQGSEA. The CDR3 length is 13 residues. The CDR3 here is CSVEEGANEKLFF. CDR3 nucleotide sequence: TGCAGCGTTGAAGAGGGAGCTAATGAAAAACTGTTTTTT.

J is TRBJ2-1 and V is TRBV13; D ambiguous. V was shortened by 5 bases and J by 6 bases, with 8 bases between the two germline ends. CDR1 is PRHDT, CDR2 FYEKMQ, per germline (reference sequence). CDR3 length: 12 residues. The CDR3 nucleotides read TGTGCCAGCAGCCTCCCTTTCAATGAGCAGTTCTTC. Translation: CASSLPFNEQFF. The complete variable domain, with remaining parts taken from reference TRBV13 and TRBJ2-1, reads AAGVIQSPRHLIKEKRETATLKCYPIPRHDTVYWYQQGPGQDPQFLISFYEKMQSDKGSIPDRFSAQQFSDYHSELNMSSLELGDSALYFCASSLPFNEQFFGPGTRLTVL.

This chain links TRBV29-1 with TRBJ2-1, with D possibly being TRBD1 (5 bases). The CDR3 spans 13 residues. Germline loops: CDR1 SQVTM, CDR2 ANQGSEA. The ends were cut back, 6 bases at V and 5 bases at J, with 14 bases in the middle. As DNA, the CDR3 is TGCAGCGTCTCTTTACAGGCTAACAATGAGCAGTTCTTC. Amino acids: CSVSLQANNEQFF.

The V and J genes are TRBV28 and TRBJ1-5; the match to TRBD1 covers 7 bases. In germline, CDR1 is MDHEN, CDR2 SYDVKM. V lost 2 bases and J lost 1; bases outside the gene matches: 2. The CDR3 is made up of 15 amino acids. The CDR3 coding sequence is TGTGCCAGCAGTTTAAGACAGGGAAGCAATCAGCCCCAGCATTTT. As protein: CASSLRQGSNQPQHF.

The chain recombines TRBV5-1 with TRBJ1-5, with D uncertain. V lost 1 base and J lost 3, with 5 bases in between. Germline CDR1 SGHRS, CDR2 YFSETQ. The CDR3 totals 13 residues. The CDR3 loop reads CASSLYFNQPQHF. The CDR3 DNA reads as TGCGCCAGCAGCTTGTACTTCAATCAGCCCCAGCATTTT.

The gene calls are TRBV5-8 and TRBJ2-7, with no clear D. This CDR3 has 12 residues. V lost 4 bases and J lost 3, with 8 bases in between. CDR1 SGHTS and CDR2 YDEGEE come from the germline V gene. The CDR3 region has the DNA TGTGCCAGCAGCCCCGGGTTCTACGAGCAGTACTTC. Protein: CASSPGFYEQYF.

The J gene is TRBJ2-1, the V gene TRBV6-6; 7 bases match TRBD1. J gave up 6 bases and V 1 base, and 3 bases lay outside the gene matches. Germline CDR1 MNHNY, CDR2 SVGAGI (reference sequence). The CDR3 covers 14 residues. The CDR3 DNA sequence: TGTGCCAGCAGTTACTTCGACAGGGTCAATGAGCAGTTCTTC. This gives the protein CASSYFDRVNEQFF.

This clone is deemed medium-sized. CDR3 amino acids: CASSPPTDSLHF. As DNA, the CDR3 is TGTGCCAGCTCACCACCGACAGACTCCCTCCACTTT. This chain connects TRBV18 to TRBJ1-6; D is possibly TRBD1 (5 bases). CDR1 is KGHSH, CDR2 LQKENI, per germline. This CDR3 is built from 12 residues. Deletions cut 0 bases from V and 14 bases from J, with 8 bases between.

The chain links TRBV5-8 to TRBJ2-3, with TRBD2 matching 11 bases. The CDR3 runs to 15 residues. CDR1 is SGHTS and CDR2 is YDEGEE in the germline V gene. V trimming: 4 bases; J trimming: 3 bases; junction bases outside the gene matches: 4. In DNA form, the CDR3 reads TGTGCCAGCAGCCATACTAGCGGGGGTACAGATACGCAGTATTTT. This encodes CASSHTSGGTDTQYF. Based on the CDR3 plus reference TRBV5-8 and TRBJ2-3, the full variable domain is EAGVTQSPTHLIKTRGQQATLRCSPISGHTSVYWYQQALGLGLQFLLWYDEGEERNRGNFPPRFSGRQFPNYSSELNVNALELEDSALYLCASSHTSGGTDTQYFGPGTRLTVL.

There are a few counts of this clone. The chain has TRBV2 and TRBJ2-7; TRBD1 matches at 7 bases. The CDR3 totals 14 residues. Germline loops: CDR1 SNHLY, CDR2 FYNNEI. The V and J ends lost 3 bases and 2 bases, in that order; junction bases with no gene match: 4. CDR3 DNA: TGTGCCAGCAGTGAGGCAGGGGGAACCTACGAGCAGTACTTC. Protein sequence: CASSEAGGTYEQYF. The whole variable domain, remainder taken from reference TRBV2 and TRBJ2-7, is EPEVTQTPSHQVTQMGQEVILRCVPISNHLYFYWYRQILGQKVEFLVSFYNNEISEKSEIFDDQFSVERPDGSNFTLKIRSTKLEDSAMYFCASSEAGGTYEQYFGPGTRLTVT.